One sample yielded the 17 T cell receptor beta chains listed below, sequenced in a study of T-cell memory formation after mild COVID-19. MiXCR was run by TCRdb on the 5' RACE reads, yielding one entry per CDR3 protein. In the table there are roughly 40,000 distinct CDR3 sequences, less than 8% of which are singletons. The sequenced sample consisted of PBMCs or a T cell subset sorted from them (not recorded which). The receptors stem from an adult who had mild COVID-19 (a few samples of this study predate the infection). Cell type and time point are not known.

This clonotype was seen at least ten times. V is TRBV12-3 or TRBV12-4 and J is TRBJ2-7; D gene uncertain. The CDR3 has 13 residues. The germline V and J ends were trimmed by 6 bases and 0 bases, with 9 bases remaining between them. CDR3 region: CASSERFSYEQYF. The CDR3 DNA is TGTGCCAGCAGCGAAAGGTTCTCCTACGAGCAGTACTTC.

V usage is TRBV11-2 and J usage is TRBJ2-3, with unresolved D. The V end was cut by 5 bases, the J end by 0 bases, with 12 bases between. Germline CDR1 SGHAT, CDR2 FQNNGV. The CDR3 spans 15 residues. Here the CDR3 reads CASSPTPLSTDTQYF. The DNA for the CDR3 is TGTGCCAGCAGCCCGACACCTCTAAGCACAGATACGCAGTATTTT.

This clonotype was recorded at least ten times. The rearrangement uses TRBV28 and TRBJ1-1, with D uncertain. Germline-derived CDR1 and CDR2 are MDHEN and SYDVKM. The V and J ends lost 5 bases and 4 bases respectively, with 17 bases between them. The CDR3 has 15 amino acids. This chain's CDR3 is CASSPPAGSATEAFF. DNA of the CDR3: TGTGCCAGCAGTCCTCCAGCGGGTTCGGCCACTGAAGCTTTCTTT.

The V gene is TRBV25-1, the J gene TRBJ2-1; 10 nucleotides align to TRBD1. CDR1 MGHDK and CDR2 SYGVNS come from the germline V gene. CDR3 length equals 19 residues. The V segment lost 3 bases and the J segment 3 bases; nucleotides outside the gene matches: 14. As DNA, the CDR3 is TGTGCCAGCAGTGAGGTATTAGGGCGTGGGGACAGGGGCTACAATGAGCAGTTCTTC. Translation: CASSEVLGRGDRGYNEQFF.

The chain combines TRBV7-9 with TRBJ2-7, with unresolved D. The CDR3 has 13 amino acids. Between the trimmed V and J ends, which lost 1 base and 2 bases, there was a span of 6 bases. CDR1 and CDR2 from the germline V gene are SEHNR and FQNEAQ (reference sequence). CDR3 sequence reads: CASSLGAPYEQYF. For the CDR3, the DNA is TGTGCCAGCAGCTTAGGAGCCCCCTACGAGCAGTACTTC.

This clonotype showed up just a few times. The gene calls are TRBV25-1 and TRBJ2-5; 9 bases align to TRBD2. Germline trimming cut 0 bases from V and 2 bases from J; bases unmatched to any gene: 7. Germline values: CDR1 MGHDK, CDR2 SYGVNS. The CDR3 totals 17 residues. CDR3 in DNA: TGTGCCAGCAGTGAATACCGTGGGCTAGCGGGACAAGAGACCCAGTACTTC. Its translation is CASSEYRGLAGQETQYF.

This clonotype was recorded many times. This chain connects TRBV3-1 to TRBJ2-1; the match to TRBD2 covers 9 bases. The germline V gene encodes CDR1 LGHDT and CDR2 YNNKEL (reference sequence). V was clipped by 3 bases and J by 5 bases; unmatched bases: 2. This CDR3 contains 14 residues. The DNA for the CDR3 is TGTGCCAGCAGCCAGCGGGGGGGCCACAATGAGCAGTTCTTC. It codes for CASSQRGGHNEQFF.

This clonotype came up a few times. The rearrangement uses TRBV4-1 and TRBJ1-4; D may be TRBD1 (5 bases). The germline V gene encodes CDR1 MGHRA and CDR2 YSYEKL. The length of the CDR3 is 14 residues. V was trimmed by 0 bases and J by 12 bases, leaving 14 bases between them. As DNA, the CDR3 is TGCGCCAGCAGCCAAGACCCAGGGTTGGGAGAACTGTTTTTT. Residues: CASSQDPGLGELFF.

This clonotype has at least ten counts. This chain uses TRBV6-5 with TRBJ2-3; D not resolved. CDR3 length: 15 residues. The V end was cut by 0 bases, the J end by 1 base, with 8 bases between. Per the germline V gene, CDR1 is MNHEY and CDR2 is SVGAGI. CDR3 in amino acids: CASSYSGPRTDTQYF. In nucleotides, the CDR3 is TGTGCCAGCAGTTACTCTGGGCCGCGCACAGATACGCAGTATTTT.

There are many counts of this clonotype. The J gene is TRBJ2-3, the V gene TRBV5-1; no clear D gene. The germline gives CDR1 SGHRS, CDR2 YFSETQ. This CDR3 region has 12 residues. Trimming pared 4 bases from V and 0 bases from J, leaving 3 bases between. CDR3 sequence: CASSASTDTQYF. The DNA for the CDR3 is TGCGCCAGCAGCGCAAGCACAGATACGCAGTATTTT.

The table lists this clonotype with many counts. The chain has TRBV7-6 and TRBJ1-5; D not certain. The V gene lost 5 bases and the J gene lost 7 bases, with 12 bases spanning the gap. The V gene's germline CDR1 is SGHVS and CDR2 FNYEAQ. CDR3 size: 13 residues. Here the CDR3 DNA reads TGTGCCAGCAGCCGAGGACCACGGCAGCCCCAGCATTTT. Translating it yields CASSRGPRQPQHF.

This clonotype has a count of ten or more. The J gene is TRBJ1-3, the V gene TRBV7-8; D not resolved. V lost 0 bases and J lost 0, with 12 bases in between. This CDR3 is 17 amino acids long. The germline V gene encodes CDR1 SGHVS and CDR2 FQNEAQ. The CDR3 is CASSLAGSLSSGNTIYF. For the CDR3, the DNA is TGTGCCAGCAGCTTAGCGGGCAGCCTGAGCTCTGGAAACACCATATATTTT.

CDR3 nucleotide sequence: TGTGCCAGCAGCGTCCGACTAGCGGGATACAATGAGCAGTTCTTC. It is translated as CASSVRLAGYNEQFF. This chain links TRBV9 with TRBJ2-1, with 11 nucleotides matching TRBD2. This CDR3 has 15 amino acids. V gave up 2 bases and J gave up 4 bases; unmatched junction bases: 2. Germline assignment: CDR1 SGDLS and CDR2 YYNGEE.

This clonotype was detected many times. The gene calls are TRBV19 and TRBJ2-1, with D uncertain. CDR1 and CDR2 (germline): LNHDA, SQIVND (reference sequence). This CDR3 has 15 residues. V shed 5 bases and J shed 0 bases, with 11 bases lying between them. CDR3 sequence reads: CASSQAMGSYNEQFF. CDR3 nucleotides: TGTGCCAGTAGTCAGGCAATGGGCTCCTACAATGAGCAGTTCTTC.

DNA of the CDR3: TGTGCCAGCAGTGAGGGACAGTCATTAATGAACACTGAAGCTTTCTTT. Its protein is CASSEGQSLMNTEAFF. The rearrangement links TRBV12-3 or TRBV12-4 to TRBJ1-1, with TRBD1 matching 7 bases. The ends lost 5 bases at V and 0 bases at J; junction bases unmatched: 9. The CDR3 runs to 16 residues.

This clonotype was recorded a few times. The gene calls are TRBV7-9 and TRBJ1-1, with 10 bases identical to TRBD1. Germline assignment: CDR1 SEHNR and CDR2 FQNEAQ (reference sequence). CDR3 length equals 15 residues. V gave up 4 bases and J gave up 5 bases; unmatched junction bases: 7. DNA for the CDR3: TGTGCCAGCAGCTCGAGAGGACAGGGGGATACTGAAGCTTTCTTT. Amino acids: CASSSRGQGDTEAFF.

This clonotype turned up a few times. The genes are TRBV7-6 and TRBJ2-6; 9 positions match TRBD1. Trimming at V came to 2 bases and at J to 1 base, leaving 9 bases not matched to a gene. The germline CDR1 and CDR2 sequences are SGHVS and FNYEAQ. CDR3 length: 19 residues. The CDR3, as DNA: TGTGCCAGCAGCTTACACCCGGGACAGGGCCTGTCTGGGGCCAACGTCCTGACTTTC. Its protein product is CASSLHPGQGLSGANVLTF.